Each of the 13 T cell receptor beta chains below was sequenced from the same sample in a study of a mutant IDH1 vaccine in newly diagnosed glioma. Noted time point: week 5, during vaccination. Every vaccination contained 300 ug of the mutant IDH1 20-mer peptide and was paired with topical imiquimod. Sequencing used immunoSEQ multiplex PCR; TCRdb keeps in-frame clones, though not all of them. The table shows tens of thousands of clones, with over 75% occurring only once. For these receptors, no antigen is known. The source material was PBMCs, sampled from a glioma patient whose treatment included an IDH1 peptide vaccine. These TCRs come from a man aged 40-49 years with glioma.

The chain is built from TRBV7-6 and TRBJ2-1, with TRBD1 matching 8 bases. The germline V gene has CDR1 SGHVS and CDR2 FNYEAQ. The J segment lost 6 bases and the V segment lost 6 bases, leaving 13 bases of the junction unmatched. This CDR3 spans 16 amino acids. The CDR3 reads CASSQGGQVYPNEQFF. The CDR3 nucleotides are TGTGCCAGCAGTCAGGGGGGACAGGTATATCCCAATGAGCAGTTCTTC.

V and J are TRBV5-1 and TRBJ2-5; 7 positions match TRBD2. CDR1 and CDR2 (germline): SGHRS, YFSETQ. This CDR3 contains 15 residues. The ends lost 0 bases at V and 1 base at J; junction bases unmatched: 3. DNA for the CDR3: TGCGCCAGCAGCTTGGGGCTAGCGGTCCAAGAGACCCAGTACTTC. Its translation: CASSLGLAVQETQYF.

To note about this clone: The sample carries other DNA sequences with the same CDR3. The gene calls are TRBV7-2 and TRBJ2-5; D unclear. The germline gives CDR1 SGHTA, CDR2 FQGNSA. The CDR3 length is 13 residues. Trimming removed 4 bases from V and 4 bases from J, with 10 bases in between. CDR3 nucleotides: TGTGCCAGCAGCTCCGGATCGGGAGAGACCCAGTACTTC. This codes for CASSSGSGETQYF.

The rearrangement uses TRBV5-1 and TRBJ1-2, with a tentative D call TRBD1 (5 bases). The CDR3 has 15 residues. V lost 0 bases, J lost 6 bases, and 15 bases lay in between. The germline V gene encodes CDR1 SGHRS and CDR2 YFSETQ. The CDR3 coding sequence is TGCGCCAGCAGCTTGGGGGAGGGGAATATTGATGGCTACACCTTC. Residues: CASSLGEGNIDGYTF.

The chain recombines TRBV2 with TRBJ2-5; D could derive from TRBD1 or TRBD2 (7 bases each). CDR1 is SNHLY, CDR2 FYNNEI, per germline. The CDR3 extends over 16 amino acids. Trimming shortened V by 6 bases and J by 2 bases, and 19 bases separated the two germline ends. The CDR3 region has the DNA TGTGCCAGCAGCCGTGGGGAGGGGGCGATGCAAGAGACCCAGTACTTC. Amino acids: CASSRGEGAMQETQYF.

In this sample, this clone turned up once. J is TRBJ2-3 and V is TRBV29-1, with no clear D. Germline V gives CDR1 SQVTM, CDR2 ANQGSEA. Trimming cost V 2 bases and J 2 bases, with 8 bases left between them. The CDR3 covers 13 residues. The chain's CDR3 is CSVEKGATDTQYF. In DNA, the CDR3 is TGCAGCGTTGAAAAGGGTGCCACAGATACGCAGTATTTT.

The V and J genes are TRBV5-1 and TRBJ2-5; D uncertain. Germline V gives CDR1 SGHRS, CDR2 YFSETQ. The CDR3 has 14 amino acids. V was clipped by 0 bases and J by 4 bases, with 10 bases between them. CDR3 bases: TGCGCCAGCAGCTTGGTGGGGAAGGGAGAGACCCAGTACTTC. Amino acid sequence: CASSLVGKGETQYF.

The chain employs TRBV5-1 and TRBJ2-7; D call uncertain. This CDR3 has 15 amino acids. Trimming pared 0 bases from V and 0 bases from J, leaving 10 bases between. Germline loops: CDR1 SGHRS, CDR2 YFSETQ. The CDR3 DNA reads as TGCGCCAGCAGCTTGGTTGGCTACGCCTCCTACGAGCAGTACTTC. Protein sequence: CASSLVGYASYEQYF. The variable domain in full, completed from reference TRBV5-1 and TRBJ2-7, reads KAGVTQTPRYLIKTRGQQVTLSCSPISGHRSVSWYQQTPGQGLQFLFEYFSETQRNKGNFPGRFSGRQFSNSRSEMNVSTLELGDSALYLCASSLVGYASYEQYFGPGTRLTVT.

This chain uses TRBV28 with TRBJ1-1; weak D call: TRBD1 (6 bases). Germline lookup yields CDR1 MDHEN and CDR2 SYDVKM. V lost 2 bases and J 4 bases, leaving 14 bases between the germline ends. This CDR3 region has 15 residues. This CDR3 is CASSLVGRGTTEAFF. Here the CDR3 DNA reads TGTGCCAGCAGTTTAGTCGGCAGGGGAACCACTGAAGCTTTCTTT.

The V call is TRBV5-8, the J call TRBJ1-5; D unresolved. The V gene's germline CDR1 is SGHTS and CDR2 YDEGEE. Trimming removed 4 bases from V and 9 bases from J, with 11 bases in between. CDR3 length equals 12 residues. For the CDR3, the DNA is TGTGCCAGCAGCAGGGAAGTTATGCCCCAGCATTTT. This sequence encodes CASSREVMPQHF.

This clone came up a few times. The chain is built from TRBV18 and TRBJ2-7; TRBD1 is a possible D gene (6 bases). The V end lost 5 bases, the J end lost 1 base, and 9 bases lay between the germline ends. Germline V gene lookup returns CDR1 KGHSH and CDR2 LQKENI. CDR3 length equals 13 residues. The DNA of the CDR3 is TGTGCCAGCTCAACAGGACAGTCCTACGAGCAGTACTTC. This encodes CASSTGQSYEQYF. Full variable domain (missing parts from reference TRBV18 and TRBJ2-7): NAGVMQNPRHLVRRRGQEARLRCSPMKGHSHVYWYRQLPEEGLKFMVYLQKENIIDESGMPKERFSAEFPKEGPSILRIQQVVRGDSAAYFCASSTGQSYEQYFGPGTRLTVT.

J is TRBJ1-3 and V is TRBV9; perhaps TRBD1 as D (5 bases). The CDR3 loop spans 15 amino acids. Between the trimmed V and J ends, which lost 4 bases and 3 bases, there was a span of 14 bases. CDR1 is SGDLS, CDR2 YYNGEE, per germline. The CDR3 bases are TGTGCCAGCAGCTCTAGAGGGGTCGGTGGAAACACCATATATTTT. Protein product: CASSSRGVGGNTIYF.

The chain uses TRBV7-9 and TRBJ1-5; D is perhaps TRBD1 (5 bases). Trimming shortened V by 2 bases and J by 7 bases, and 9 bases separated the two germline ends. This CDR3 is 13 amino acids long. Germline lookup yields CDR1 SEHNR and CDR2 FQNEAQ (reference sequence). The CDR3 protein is CASSLQGYQPQHF. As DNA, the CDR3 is TGTGCCAGCAGCTTACAGGGTTACCAGCCCCAGCATTTT.